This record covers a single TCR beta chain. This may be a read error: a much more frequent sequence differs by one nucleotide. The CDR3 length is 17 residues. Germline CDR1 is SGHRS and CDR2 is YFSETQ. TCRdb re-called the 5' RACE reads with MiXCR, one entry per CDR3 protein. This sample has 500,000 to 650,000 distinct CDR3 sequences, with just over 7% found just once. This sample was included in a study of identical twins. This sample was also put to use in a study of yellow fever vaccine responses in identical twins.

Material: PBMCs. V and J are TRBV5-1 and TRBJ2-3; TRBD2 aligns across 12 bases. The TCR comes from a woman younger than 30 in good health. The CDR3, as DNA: TGCGCCAGCGACTCGCAGGGACTAGCGGGTACAACAGATGCGCAGTATTTT. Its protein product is CASDSQGLAGTTDAQYF.